This TCR beta chain was sequenced during a study of monozygotic twins with inflammatory bowel disease. Reprocessing the 5' RACE reads, TCRdb reports a single entry for every CDR3 protein and omits DNA. The data show 350,000 to 550,000 distinct CDR3 sequences, and the top ten clones hold about 2.6%. CDR1 MGHRA and CDR2 YSYEKL come from the germline V gene. The CDR3 loop spans 18 amino acids. The chain uses TRBV4-1 and TRBJ2-7; as DNA is missing, the TRBD1 call by TCRdb cannot be tested. Material: blood. The TCR sequence derives from a human donor with ulcerative colitis or Crohn's disease, or a healthy co-twin of an affected twin (not recorded which). Here the CDR3 reads CASSQDHGGGAGSYEQYF.